Below, 25 T cell receptor beta chains from the same sample are listed, as sequenced in a study of technical replicates of blood from a handful of donors. The repertoire was sequenced with immunoSEQ multiplex PCR; TCRdb's copy has only in-frame clones and lacks some. The sample carries fewer than 100,000 clones, 95% to 98% recorded once. Sequencing was carried out using T cells isolated from PBMCs. All receptors derive from a human donor in good health.

The V call is TRBV7-6, the J call TRBJ2-7; a possible D gene is TRBD2 (5 bases). The CDR3 is 15 residues long. Trimming removed 1 base from V and 5 bases from J, with 15 bases in between. The germline CDR1 and CDR2 sequences are SGHVS and FNYEAQ. CDR3 nucleotide sequence: TGTGCCAGCAGCTTAGAAGTTTCGGGAAGGAACGAGCAGTACTTC. This encodes CASSLEVSGRNEQYF.

This sequence joins TRBV10-1 and TRBJ2-1, with 11 bases that match TRBD2. Germline V lookup: CDR1 WNHNN, CDR2 SYGVQD (reference sequence). Trimming took 8 bases from V and 7 from J; bases not matched to a gene: 4. This CDR3 has 13 amino acids. This chain's CDR3 is CASSGLAVNEQFF. Written as DNA, the CDR3 is TGCGCCAGCTCGGGACTAGCGGTAAATGAGCAGTTCTTC.

The rearrangement uses TRBV5-5 and TRBJ1-2; TRBD1 is a possible D gene (5 bases). V lost 0 bases, J lost 8 bases, and 23 bases lay in between. This CDR3 is 17 amino acids long. Germline CDR1 and CDR2: SGHKS and YYEKEE (reference sequence). CDR3 coding DNA: TGTGCCAGCAGCTTGGTCGTCAATGTCAGGGCATCACAGGGCTACACCTTC. Protein product: CASSLVVNVRASQGYTF.

The V call is TRBV6-5, the J call TRBJ2-7; TRBD1 matches 7 bases. There are 13 residues in the CDR3. Unmatched junction bases numbered 9, after V lost 8 bases and J lost 5 bases. The germline gives CDR1 MNHEY, CDR2 SVGAGI. The CDR3 is CASGRQGFNEQYF. CDR3 nucleotides: TGTGCCAGCGGAAGACAGGGATTCAACGAGCAGTACTTC.

The chain couples TRBV28 to TRBJ2-7, with D perhaps TRBD2 (6 bases). The CDR3 spans 15 residues. The germline V gene has CDR1 MDHEN and CDR2 SYDVKM. V gave up 6 bases and J gave up 3 bases, with 18 bases separating them. The CDR3 reads CASSSSGPKNYEQYF. CDR3 bases: TGTGCCAGCAGCTCAAGCGGGCCGAAAAACTACGAGCAGTACTTC.

The chain has TRBV30 and TRBJ2-4; perhaps TRBD2 as D (6 bases). Germline CDR1 and CDR2: GTSNPN and SVGIG (reference sequence). The CDR3 length is 14 residues. The V gene lost 0 bases and the J gene lost 1 base, with 7 bases spanning the gap. The CDR3 reads CAWSVAGAKNIQYF. CDR3 bases: TGTGCCTGGAGTGTAGCGGGCGCCAAAAACATTCAGTACTTC.

The rearrangement links TRBV7-9 to TRBJ2-7; tentatively, D is TRBD2 (5 bases). The CDR3 spans 15 residues. Trimming pared 2 bases from V and 1 base from J, leaving 12 bases between. Germline CDR1 SEHNR, CDR2 FQNEAQ (reference sequence). CDR3 sequence (DNA): TGTGCCAGCAGCTTATCATATTCGGGATCCTACGAGCAGTACTTC. Amino acids: CASSLSYSGSYEQYF. The complete variable domain, with remaining parts taken from reference TRBV7-9 and TRBJ2-7, reads DTGVSQNPRHKITKRGQNVTFRCDPISEHNRLYWYRQTLGQGPEFLTYFQNEAQLEKSRLLSDRFSAERPKGSFSTLEIQRTEQGDSAMYLCASSLSYSGSYEQYFGPGTRLTVT.

Here the CDR3 DNA reads TGTGCCAGCAGCTTAAATAGCGGGAGGGCCAATGAGCAGTTCTTC. Translating it yields CASSLNSGRANEQFF. The V call is TRBV7-3, the J call TRBJ2-1; 11 positions agree with TRBD2. Per germline, CDR1 SGHTA and CDR2 FQGTGA. The V segment lost 1 base and the J segment 6 bases; nucleotides outside the gene matches: 2. The CDR3 runs 15 residues.

The rearrangement uses TRBV28 and TRBJ2-7, with 9 bases aligning to TRBD2. The J segment lost 4 bases and the V segment lost 4 bases, leaving 8 bases of the junction unmatched. The CDR3 spans 15 residues. Germline-derived CDR1 and CDR2 are MDHEN and SYDVKM. The CDR3 DNA reads TGTGCCAGCAGTTCGTTAGCGGGAGTGGGATACGAGCAGTACTTC. Residues: CASSSLAGVGYEQYF.

The rearrangement links TRBV30 to TRBJ1-5; D might be TRBD1 (6 bases). Per germline, CDR1 GTSNPN and CDR2 SVGIG (reference sequence). CDR3 length: 14 residues. Trimming removed 0 bases from V and 7 bases from J, with 13 bases in between. The CDR3 nucleotides read TGTGCCTGGAGTGTATCTCAGGGGTCCCAGCCCCAGCATTTT. This codes for CAWSVSQGSQPQHF. The entire variable domain, with the rest obtained from reference TRBV30 and TRBJ1-5, is as follows: SQTIHQWPATLVQPVGSPLSLECTVEGTSNPNLYWYRQAAGRGLQLLFYSVGIGQISSEVPQNLSASRPQDRQFILSSKKLLLSDSGFYLCAWSVSQGSQPQHFGDGTRLSIL.

The chain uses TRBV11-2 and TRBJ1-1; D uncertain. V lost 3 bases and J lost 5, with 4 bases in between. In germline, CDR1 is SGHAT, CDR2 FQNNGV. The CDR3 consists of 11 residues. The CDR3: CASSFQTEAFF. The DNA for the CDR3 is TGTGCCAGCAGCTTCCAGACTGAAGCTTTCTTT.

The rearrangement links TRBV7-9 to TRBJ1-1, with 7 bases aligning to TRBD1. The trim removed 5 bases at V and 2 bases at J, leaving 5 bases unmatched. The germline V gene has CDR1 SEHNR and CDR2 FQNEAQ (reference sequence). The CDR3 loop spans 14 amino acids. CDR3 in DNA: TGTGCCAGCAGCCATGGACAGGTTAACACTGAAGCTTTCTTT. It codes for CASSHGQVNTEAFF.

The rearrangement links TRBV6-1 to TRBJ2-7; 8 bases align to TRBD2. Germline loops: CDR1 MNHNS, CDR2 SASEGT. Unmatched junction bases numbered 4, after V lost 6 bases and J lost 0 bases. There are 14 residues in the CDR3. The CDR3, as DNA: TGTGCCAGCAGACTAGCGGAGAGCTCCTACGAGCAGTACTTC. Encoded protein: CASRLAESSYEQYF.

This CDR3 reads CASSLLAGGPAGELFF. The CDR3 nucleotides read TGTGCCAGCAGCTTACTAGCGGGAGGGCCTGCCGGGGAGCTGTTTTTT. The rearrangement uses TRBV11-2 and TRBJ2-2; TRBD2 agrees at 12 bases. With V trimmed by 2 bases and J by 6 bases, 4 bases remained unmatched. The CDR3 loop spans 16 amino acids. Germline V gene lookup returns CDR1 SGHAT and CDR2 FQNNGV.

The chain has TRBV7-8 and TRBJ1-5, with D possibly being TRBD1 (6 bases). The germline V gene has CDR1 SGHVS and CDR2 FQNEAQ. The CDR3 totals 15 residues. V was clipped by 2 bases and J by 4 bases, with 12 bases between them. The CDR3 DNA reads TGTGCCAGCAGCTTACGACAGGCCCTAAATCAGCCCCAGCATTTT. Protein: CASSLRQALNQPQHF.

The CDR3 reads CASATGAGGQPQHF. The CDR3 DNA sequence: TGTGCCAGCGCCACAGGGGCGGGAGGTCAGCCCCAGCATTTT. This rearrangement joins TRBV27 to TRBJ1-5; the match to TRBD1 covers 7 bases. The CDR3 sequence is 14 residues long. Per germline, CDR1 MNHEY and CDR2 SMNVEV (reference sequence). The V and J ends lost 8 bases and 6 bases, in that order; junction bases with no gene match: 10.

The rearrangement links TRBV28 to TRBJ2-7; 9 nucleotides agree with TRBD1. This CDR3 region has 15 residues. The germline V gene encodes CDR1 MDHEN and CDR2 SYDVKM. J was trimmed by 6 bases and V by 9 bases; bases with no gene match: 15. CDR3 sequence reads: CASRIWPGQGFEQYF. CDR3 sequence (DNA): TGTGCCAGTCGTATCTGGCCGGGACAGGGATTCGAGCAGTACTTC. Full variable domain (outside the CDR3, taken from reference TRBV28 and TRBJ2-7): DVKVTQSSRYLVKRTGEKVFLECVQDMDHENMFWYRQDPGLGLRLIYFSYDVKMKEKGDIPEGYSVSREKKERFSLILESASTNQTSMYLCASRIWPGQGFEQYFGPGTRLTVT.

The V call is TRBV6-5, the J call TRBJ1-1; TRBD1 might be the D (5 bases). CDR3 length: 14 residues. Germline-derived CDR1 and CDR2 are MNHEY and SVGAGI. The V end was cut by 2 bases, the J end by 6 bases, with 13 bases between. The CDR3 sequence: CASSYRLGEAEAFF. The CDR3 nucleotides read TGTGCCAGCAGTTACCGGTTAGGGGAAGCTGAAGCTTTCTTT.

The chain joins TRBV2 to TRBJ2-4, with TRBD2 matching over 7 bases. Germline assignment: CDR1 SNHLY and CDR2 FYNNEI. This CDR3 contains 17 residues. The V and J ends lost 5 bases and 1 base, in that order; junction bases with no gene match: 11. This chain's CDR3 is CASSQRGGRGAKNIQYF. CDR3 DNA sequence: TGTGCCAGCAGTCAGAGGGGCGGGAGAGGGGCCAAAAACATTCAGTACTTC.

Here the CDR3 reads CASSPGFNYEQYF. The CDR3 DNA is TGTGCCAGCAGCCCCGGGTTCAATTACGAGCAGTACTTC. The genes are TRBV6-5 and TRBJ2-7; D is unclear. Trimming took off 6 bases at V and 4 bases at J, with 13 bases between the two ends. The CDR3 is made up of 13 amino acids. Germline V lookup: CDR1 MNHEY, CDR2 SVGAGI.

This chain connects TRBV5-4 to TRBJ1-2; 7 bases agree with TRBD1. There are 13 residues in the CDR3. Germline V lookup: CDR1 SGHNT, CDR2 YYREEE (reference sequence). V shed 4 bases, J shed 8 bases, and the junction held 8 bases outside the gene matches. The CDR3 loop is CASSPDRADGYTF. The CDR3, as DNA: TGTGCCAGCAGCCCAGACAGGGCGGACGGCTACACCTTC.

The J gene is TRBJ2-7, the V gene TRBV11-3; 7 positions match TRBD2. V gave up 8 bases and J gave up 2 bases; unmatched junction bases: 12. Germline V gene sequence: CDR1 SGHNT, CDR2 YENEEA. The CDR3 has 15 residues. The CDR3 reads CASGKGGFFTYEQYF. CDR3 sequence (DNA): TGTGCCAGCGGGAAGGGAGGGTTTTTTACCTACGAGCAGTACTTC.

V gene TRBV7-3 combines with J gene TRBJ2-2, with TRBD2 as a possible D gene (6 bases). Between the trimmed V and J ends, which lost 2 bases and 0 bases, there was a span of 7 bases. This CDR3 spans 15 amino acids. CDR1 is SGHTA and CDR2 is FQGTGA in the germline V gene. CDR3 region: CASSLGGANTGELFF. CDR3 DNA: TGTGCCAGCAGCTTAGGCGGGGCGAACACCGGGGAGCTGTTTTTT.

The CDR3 DNA reads TGTGCCAGCGGGCAGGGAACTAGCAGTTACTACGAGCAGTACTTC. This codes for CASGQGTSSYYEQYF. The J gene is TRBJ2-7, the V gene TRBV2; weak D call: TRBD2 (6 bases). The CDR3 extends over 15 amino acids. Trimming took 8 bases from V and 3 from J, leaving 20 bases between them. Germline loops: CDR1 SNHLY, CDR2 FYNNEI.

The gene calls are TRBV4-2 and TRBJ2-7; unclear D gene. V lost 4 bases, J lost 5 bases, and 9 bases lay in between. CDR1 LGHNA and CDR2 YNFKEQ come from the germline V gene. The CDR3 spans 12 residues. For the CDR3, the DNA is TGTGCCAGCAGCCTCTCCGCGGACGAGCAGTACTTC. Protein product: CASSLSADEQYF.